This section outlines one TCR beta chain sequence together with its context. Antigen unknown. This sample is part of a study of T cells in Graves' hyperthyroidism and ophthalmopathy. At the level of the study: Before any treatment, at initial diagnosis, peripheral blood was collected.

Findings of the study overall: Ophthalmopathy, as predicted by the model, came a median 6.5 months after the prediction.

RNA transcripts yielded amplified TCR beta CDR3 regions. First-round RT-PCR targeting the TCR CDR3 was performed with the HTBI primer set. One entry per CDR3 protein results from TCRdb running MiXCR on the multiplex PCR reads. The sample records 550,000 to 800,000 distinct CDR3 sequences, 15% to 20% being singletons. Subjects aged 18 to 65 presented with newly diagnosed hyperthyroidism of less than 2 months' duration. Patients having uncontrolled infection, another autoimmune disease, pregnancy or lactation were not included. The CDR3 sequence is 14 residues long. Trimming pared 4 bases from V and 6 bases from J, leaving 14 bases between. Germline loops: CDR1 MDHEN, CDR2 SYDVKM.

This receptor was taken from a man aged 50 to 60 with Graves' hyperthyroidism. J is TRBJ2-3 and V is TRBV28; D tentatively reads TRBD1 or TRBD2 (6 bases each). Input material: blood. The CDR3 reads CASSSGGSGDTQYF. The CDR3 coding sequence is TGTGCCAGCAGTTCCGGGGGCAGTGGGGATACGCAGTATTTT.